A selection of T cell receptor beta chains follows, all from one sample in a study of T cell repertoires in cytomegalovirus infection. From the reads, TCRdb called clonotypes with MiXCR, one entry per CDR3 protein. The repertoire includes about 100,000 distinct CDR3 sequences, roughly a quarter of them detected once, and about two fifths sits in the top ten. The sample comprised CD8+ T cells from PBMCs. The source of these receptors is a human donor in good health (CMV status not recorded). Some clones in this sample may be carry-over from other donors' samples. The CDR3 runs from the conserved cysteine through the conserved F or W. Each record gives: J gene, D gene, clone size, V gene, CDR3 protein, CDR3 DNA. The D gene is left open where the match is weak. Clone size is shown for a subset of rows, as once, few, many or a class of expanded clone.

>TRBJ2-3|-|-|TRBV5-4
CASSSSGSLMATDTQYF
TGTGCCAGCAGCTCGTCAGGGAGTTTGATGGCGACAGATACGCAGTATTTT
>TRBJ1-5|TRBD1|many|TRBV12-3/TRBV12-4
CASSSPRDRGQPQHF
TGTGCCAGCAGTAGTCCTCGGGACAGGGGGCAGCCCCAGCATTTT
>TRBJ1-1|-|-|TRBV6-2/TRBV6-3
CASSYGDNLEAFF
TGTGCCAGCAGTTACGGTGACAATCTGGAAGCTTTCTTT
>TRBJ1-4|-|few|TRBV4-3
CASSQEGFVTTNEKLFF
TGCGCCAGCAGCCAAGAAGGCTTCGTTACAACTAATGAAAAACTGTTTTTT
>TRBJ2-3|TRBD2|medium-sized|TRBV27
CASHGLAGADTQYF
TGTGCCAGCCACGGACTAGCGGGGGCAGATACGCAGTATTTT
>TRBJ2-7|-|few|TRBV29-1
CSVVGKGYEQYF
TGCAGCGTTGTGGGGAAAGGCTACGAGCAGTACTTC
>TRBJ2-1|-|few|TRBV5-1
CASSLAVINSYNEQFF
TGCGCCAGCAGCTTGGCCGTTATTAACTCCTACAATGAGCAGTTCTTC
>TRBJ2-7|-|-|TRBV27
CASSHRGPTYEQYF
TGTGCCAGCAGTCACCGGGGCCCGACCTACGAGCAGTACTTC
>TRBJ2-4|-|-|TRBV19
CASSILRDANIQYF
TGTGCCAGTAGTATTCTGAGGGATGCAAACATTCAGTACTTC
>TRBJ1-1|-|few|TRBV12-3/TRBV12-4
CASSFTRTEAFF
TGTGCCAGCAGTTTTACCAGGACTGAAGCTTTCTTT
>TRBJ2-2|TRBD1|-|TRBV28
CASTWGDRGTGELFF
TGTGCCAGCACCTGGGGGGACAGGGGTACCGGGGAGCTGTTTTTT
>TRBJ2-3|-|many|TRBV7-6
CASSLVGATREQYF
TGTGCCAGCAGCTTAGTGGGCGCGACTCGTGAGCAGTATTTT
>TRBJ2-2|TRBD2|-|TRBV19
CASSPAGGPGRELFF
TGTGCCAGTAGCCCAGCGGGGGGGCCGGGCCGGGAGCTGTTTTTT
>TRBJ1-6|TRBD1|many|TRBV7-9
CASSLPGGADSPLHF
TGTGCCAGCAGCCTACCAGGGGGAGCGGATTCACCCCTCCACTTT
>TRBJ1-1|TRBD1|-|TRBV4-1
CASSQEDRGRTEAFF
TGCGCCAGCAGCCAAGAGGACAGGGGCCGGACTGAAGCTTTCTTT
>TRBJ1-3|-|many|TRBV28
CASSLGRGGGNTIYF
TGTGCCAGCAGCCTCGGGAGGGGTGGAGGAAACACCATATATTTT
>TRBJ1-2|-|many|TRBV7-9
CASSLDNYGYTF
TGTGCCAGCAGCTTAGATAACTATGGCTACACCTTC
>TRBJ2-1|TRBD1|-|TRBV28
CASSFLGTGRSGNEQFF
TGTGCCAGCAGTTTTCTAGGGACAGGACGGTCGGGCAATGAGCAGTTCTTC
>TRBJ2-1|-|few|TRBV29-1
CSVAVEDEQFF
TGCAGCGTTGCAGTCGAAGATGAGCAGTTCTTC
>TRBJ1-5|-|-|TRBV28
CASSLGQGYQPQHF
TGTGCCAGCAGTTTAGGGCAGGGGTACCAGCCCCAGCATTTT
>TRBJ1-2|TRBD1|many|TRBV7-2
CASKEGAGGYTF
TGTGCCAGCAAGGAGGGGGCAGGTGGCTACACCTTC
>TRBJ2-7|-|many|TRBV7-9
CASSKKVGSTTYEQYF
TGTGCCAGCAGCAAGAAGGTCGGGAGCACCACTTACGAGCAGTACTTC
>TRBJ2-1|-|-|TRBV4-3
CASSQDHPGGPYNEQFF
TGCGCCAGCAGCCAAGATCATCCGGGGGGCCCGTACAATGAGCAGTTCTTC
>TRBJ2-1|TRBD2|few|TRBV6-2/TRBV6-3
CAGAPAWRERSYNEQFF
TGTGCCGGAGCCCCAGCCTGGCGGGAGAGGTCCTACAATGAGCAGTTCTTC
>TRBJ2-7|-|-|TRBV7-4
CASSPLSAGISYEQYF
TGTGCCAGCAGCCCCCTTTCCGCAGGGATCTCCTACGAGCAGTACTTC
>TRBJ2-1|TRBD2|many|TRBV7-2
CASQASGRYNEQFF
TGTGCCAGCCAGGCCAGCGGGAGATACAATGAGCAGTTCTTC
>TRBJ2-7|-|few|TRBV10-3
CAISESGWGSRSYEQYF
TGTGCCATCAGTGAGTCGGGGTGGGGAAGCCGCTCCTACGAGCAGTACTTC
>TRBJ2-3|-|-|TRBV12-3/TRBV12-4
CASSSGQNLGGGTQYF
TGTGCCAGCAGTTCCGGACAGAACTTAGGAGGGGGTACGCAGTATTTT
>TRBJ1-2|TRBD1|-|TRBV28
CASSWDSANYGYTF
TGTGCCAGCAGTTGGGACAGCGCTAACTATGGCTACACCTTC
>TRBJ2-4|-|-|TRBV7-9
CASSLQTTGAKNIQYF
TGTGCCAGCAGCCTACAGACTACGGGGGCCAAAAACATTCAGTACTTC
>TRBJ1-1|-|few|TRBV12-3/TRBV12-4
CASSPTANTEAFF
TGTGCCAGCAGTCCGACAGCGAACACTGAAGCTTTCTTT
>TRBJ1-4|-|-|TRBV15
CATSLDRYNEKLFF
TGTGCCACCAGCCTAGACAGATATAATGAAAAACTGTTTTTT
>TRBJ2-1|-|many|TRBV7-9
CASSLSGNEQFF
TGTGCCAGCAGCTTATCAGGGAATGAGCAGTTCTTC
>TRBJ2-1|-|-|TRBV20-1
CSAREGPHSGGSYNEQFF
TGCAGTGCTAGAGAAGGACCGCATTCGGGCGGCTCCTACAATGAGCAGTTCTTC
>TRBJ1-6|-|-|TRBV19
CASSIGQVESPLHF
TGTGCCAGTAGTATAGGACAGGTGGAATCACCCCTCCACTTT
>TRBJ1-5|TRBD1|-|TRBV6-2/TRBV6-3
CASRTGTGIRNQPQHF
TGTGCCAGCAGAACCGGGACAGGGATTCGCAATCAGCCCCAGCATTTT
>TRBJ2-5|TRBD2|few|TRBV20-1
CSARASGSRETQYF
TGCAGTGCTAGGGCTAGCGGGAGTAGAGAGACCCAGTACTTC
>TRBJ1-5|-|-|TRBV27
CASSLTEMSNQPQHF
TGTGCCAGCAGCCTTACAGAGATGTCCAATCAGCCCCAGCATTTT
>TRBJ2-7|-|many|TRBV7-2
CASSLGGGRNEQYF
TGTGCCAGCAGCTTAGGTGGGGGTAGGAACGAGCAGTACTTC
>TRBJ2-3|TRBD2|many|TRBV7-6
CASSSWTSGNSDTQYF
TGTGCCAGCAGCTCCTGGACTAGCGGGAATTCAGATACGCAGTATTTT
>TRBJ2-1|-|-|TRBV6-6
CASSGLPYEQFF
TGTGCCAGCAGTGGACTCCCCTACGAGCAGTTCTTC
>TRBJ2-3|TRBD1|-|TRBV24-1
CATSDQGTGLTDTQYF
TGTGCCACCAGTGATCAAGGGACAGGGCTCACAGATACGCAGTATTTT
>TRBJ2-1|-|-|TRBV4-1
CASSQDPSGGNEQFF
TGCGCCAGCAGCCAAGATCCTTCTGGGGGGAATGAGCAGTTCTTC
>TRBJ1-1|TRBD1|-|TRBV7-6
CASRGQGQMNTEAFF
TGTGCCAGCAGGGGACAGGGCCAGATGAACACTGAAGCTTTCTTT
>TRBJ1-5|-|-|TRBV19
CASSWDANQPQHF
TGTGCCAGTAGTTGGGACGCCAATCAGCCCCAGCATTTT
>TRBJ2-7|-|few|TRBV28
CASSLWEGDEQYF
TGTGCCAGCAGTTTATGGGAAGGGGACGAGCAGTACTTC
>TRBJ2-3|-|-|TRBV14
CASSQDVAQLGVTDTQYF
TGTGCCAGCAGCCAAGATGTCGCCCAGTTGGGGGTCACAGATACGCAGTATTTT
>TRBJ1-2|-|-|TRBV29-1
CSVDVPYGYTF
TGCAGCGTTGATGTGCCCTATGGCTACACCTTC
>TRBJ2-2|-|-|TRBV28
CASSFGPLRELFF
TGTGCCAGCAGTTTTGGCCCCCTCCGGGAGCTGTTTTTT
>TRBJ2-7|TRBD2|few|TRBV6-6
CASRPRDYSYEQYF
TGTGCCAGCAGGCCCCGGGACTACTCCTACGAGCAGTACTTC
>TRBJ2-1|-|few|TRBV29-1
CSGGIPGAHEQFF
TGCAGCGGGGGGATTCCGGGAGCCCATGAGCAGTTCTTC
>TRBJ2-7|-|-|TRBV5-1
CASSLDPVGRYSYEQYF
TGCGCCAGCAGCTTGGATCCCGTCGGAAGGTATTCCTACGAGCAGTACTTC
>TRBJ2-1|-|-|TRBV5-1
CASSFVRREGNEQFF
TGCGCCAGCAGCTTCGTCAGGCGGGAAGGTAATGAGCAGTTCTTC
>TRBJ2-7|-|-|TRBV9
CASSVGGGGLYEQYF
TGTGCCAGCAGCGTAGGTGGAGGGGGCCTTTACGAGCAGTACTTC
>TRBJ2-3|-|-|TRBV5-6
CASSSVVASTDTQYF
TGTGCCAGCAGCTCAGTAGTTGCTAGCACAGATACGCAGTATTTT
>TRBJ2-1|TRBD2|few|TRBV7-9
CASSFPVASGRAKNEQFF
TGTGCCAGCAGCTTTCCAGTGGCTAGCGGGAGGGCCAAGAATGAGCAGTTCTTC
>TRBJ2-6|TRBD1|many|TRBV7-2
CASSLVDRGISGANVLTF
TGTGCCAGCAGCTTAGTGGACAGGGGGATTTCTGGGGCCAACGTCCTGACTTTC
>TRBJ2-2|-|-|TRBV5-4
CASSSGEMGTRELFF
TGTGCCAGCAGCTCGGGAGAGATGGGCACCAGGGAGCTGTTTTTT
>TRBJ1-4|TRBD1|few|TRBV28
CASSVPGQGGEKLFF
TGTGCCAGCAGTGTACCGGGACAGGGGGGCGAAAAACTGTTTTTT
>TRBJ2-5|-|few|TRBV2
CASSPGLGETQYF
TGTGCCAGCAGTCCGGGATTAGGGGAGACCCAGTACTTC